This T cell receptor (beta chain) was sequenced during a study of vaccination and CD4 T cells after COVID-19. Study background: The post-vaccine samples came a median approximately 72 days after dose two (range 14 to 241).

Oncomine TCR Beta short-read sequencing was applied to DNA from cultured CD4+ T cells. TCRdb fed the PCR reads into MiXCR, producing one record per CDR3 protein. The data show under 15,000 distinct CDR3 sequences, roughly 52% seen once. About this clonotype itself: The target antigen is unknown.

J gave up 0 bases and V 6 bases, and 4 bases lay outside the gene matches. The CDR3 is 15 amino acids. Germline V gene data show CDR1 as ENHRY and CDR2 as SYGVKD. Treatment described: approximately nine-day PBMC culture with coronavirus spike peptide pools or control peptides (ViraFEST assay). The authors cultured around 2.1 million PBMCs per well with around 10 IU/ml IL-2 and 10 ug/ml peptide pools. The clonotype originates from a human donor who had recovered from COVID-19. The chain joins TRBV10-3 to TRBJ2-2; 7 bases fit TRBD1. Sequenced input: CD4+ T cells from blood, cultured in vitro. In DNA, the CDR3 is TGTGCCATCAGGGGGACAGCCGCGAACACCGGGGAGCTGTTTTTT. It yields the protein CAIRGTAANTGELFF.